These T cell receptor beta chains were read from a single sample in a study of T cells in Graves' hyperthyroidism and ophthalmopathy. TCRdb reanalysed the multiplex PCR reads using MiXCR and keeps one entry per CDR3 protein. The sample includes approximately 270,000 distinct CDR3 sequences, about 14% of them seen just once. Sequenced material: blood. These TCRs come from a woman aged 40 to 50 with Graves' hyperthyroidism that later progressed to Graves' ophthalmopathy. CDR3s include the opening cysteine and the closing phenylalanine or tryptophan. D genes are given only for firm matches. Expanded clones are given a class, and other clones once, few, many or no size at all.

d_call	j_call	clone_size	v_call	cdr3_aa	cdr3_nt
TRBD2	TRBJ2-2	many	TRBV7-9	CASPYTSGNTGELFF	TGTGCCAGCCCTTATACTAGCGGGAACACCGGGGAGCTGTTTTTT
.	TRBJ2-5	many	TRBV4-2	CASSQDPHQETQYF	TGTGCCAGCAGCCAAGATCCCCACCAAGAGACCCAGTACTTC
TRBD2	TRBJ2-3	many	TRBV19	CASSIGATSGSTDTQYF	TGTGCCAGTAGTATTGGGGCGACTAGCGGGAGCACAGATACGCAGTATTTT
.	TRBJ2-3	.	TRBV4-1	CASSRVPGLDTQYF	TGCGCCAGCAGCCGAGTACCGGGCCTCGATACGCAGTATTTT
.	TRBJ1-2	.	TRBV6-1	CASSALDYGYTF	TGTGCCAGCAGTGCTTTAGACTATGGCTACACCTTC
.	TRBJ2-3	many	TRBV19	CASSITGTDTQYF	TGTGCCAGTAGTATAACTGGCACAGATACGCAGTATTTT
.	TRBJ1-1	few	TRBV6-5	CASSSQLANTEAFF	TGTGCCAGCAGTTCCCAACTGGCGAACACTGAAGCTTTCTTT
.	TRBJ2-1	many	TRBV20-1	CSAWAQRRLNNEQFF	TGCAGTGCATGGGCCCAGCGTAGGTTGAACAATGAGCAGTTCTTC
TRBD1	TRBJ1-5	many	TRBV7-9	CASSSTTGWGIQPQHF	TGTGCCAGCAGCTCCACGACAGGGTGGGGGATCCAGCCCCAGCATTTT
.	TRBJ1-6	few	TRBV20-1	CSAEPRKNSPLHF	TGCAGTGCTGAGCCTAGGAAGAATTCACCCCTCCACTTT
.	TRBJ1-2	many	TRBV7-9	CASSPGTGYGADGYTF	TGTGCCAGCAGCCCAGGAACAGGGTACGGGGCGGATGGCTACACCTTC
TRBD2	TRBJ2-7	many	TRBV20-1	CSASPLAGAGNIYEQYF	TGCAGTGCTAGTCCCCTAGCGGGAGCAGGCAATATCTACGAGCAGTACTTC
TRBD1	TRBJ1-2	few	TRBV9	CASSADRGQRGYTF	TGTGCCAGCAGCGCGGACAGGGGGCAACGTGGCTACACCTTC
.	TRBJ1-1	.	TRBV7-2	CASSSYSQEGTEAFF	TGTGCCAGCAGCTCCTACTCCCAGGAAGGCACTGAAGCTTTCTTT
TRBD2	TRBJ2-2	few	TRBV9	CASRSGGGAGELFF	TGTGCCAGCAGGTCGGGAGGTGGGGCCGGGGAGCTGTTTTTT
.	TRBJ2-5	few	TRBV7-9	CASRGGTETQYF	TGTGCCAGCAGGGGGGGCACAGAGACCCAGTACTTC
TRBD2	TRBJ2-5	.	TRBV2	CASTGQAGETGETQYF	TGTGCCAGCACCGGCCAGGCGGGAGAAACCGGGGAGACCCAGTACTTC
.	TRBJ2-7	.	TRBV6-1	CASSYDPSYEQYF	TGTGCCAGCAGTTATGATCCGAGCTACGAGCAGTACTTC
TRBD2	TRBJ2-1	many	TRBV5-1	CASSRGLASNYNEQFF	TGCGCCAGCAGCCGAGGACTAGCGAGCAACTACAATGAGCAGTTCTTC
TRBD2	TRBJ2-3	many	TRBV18	CASSPGEGSTDTQYF	TGTGCCAGCTCACCAGGGGAGGGTAGCACAGATACGCAGTATTTT
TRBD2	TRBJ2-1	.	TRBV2	CASSATSGNNEQFF	TGTGCCAGCAGTGCGACTAGCGGAAACAATGAGCAGTTCTTC
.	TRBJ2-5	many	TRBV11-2	CASSFVSQETQYF	TGTGCCAGCAGCTTCGTTAGCCAAGAGACCCAGTACTTC
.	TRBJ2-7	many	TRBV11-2	CASSFSGTNYEQYF	TGTGCCAGCAGCTTCTCCGGGACAAACTACGAGCAGTACTTC
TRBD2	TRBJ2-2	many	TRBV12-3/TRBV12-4	CASSHPSGTSGNTNRVFF	TGTGCCAGCAGTCACCCATCCGGGACTAGCGGAAATACCAATCGGGTGTTTTTT
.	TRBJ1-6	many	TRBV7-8	CASSSKDSYRSYNSPLHF	TGTGCCAGCAGCTCGAAAGACAGTTATCGCTCCTATAATTCACCCCTCCACTTT
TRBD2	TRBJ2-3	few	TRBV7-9	CASREREGSDTQYF	TGTGCCAGCAGGGAGCGGGAGGGATCAGATACGCAGTATTTT
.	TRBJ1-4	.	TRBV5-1	CASSQHSSGGQNEKLFF	TGCGCCAGCAGTCAACATTCCTCGGGAGGTCAAAATGAAAAACTGTTTTTT
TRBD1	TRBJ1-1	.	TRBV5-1	CASSGRGSFTEAFF	TGCGCCAGCAGCGGCAGGGGGTCTTTCACTGAAGCTTTCTTT
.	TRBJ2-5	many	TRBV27	CASSFRLGLETQYF	TGTGCCAGCAGTTTTAGATTAGGTTTAGAGACCCAGTACTTC
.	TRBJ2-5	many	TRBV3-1	CASSQDSMIWETQYF	TGTGCCAGCAGCCAAGACTCTATGATATGGGAGACCCAGTACTTC
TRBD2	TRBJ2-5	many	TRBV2	CASRGLAGIGTQYF	TGTGCCAGCAGAGGACTAGCGGGAATCGGGACCCAGTACTTC
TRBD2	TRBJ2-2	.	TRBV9	CASSARTSGTGELFF	TGTGCCAGCAGCGCCAGGACTAGCGGCACCGGGGAGCTGTTTTTT
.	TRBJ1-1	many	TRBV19	CASSAGLGTEAFF	TGTGCCAGTAGTGCCGGGCTGGGCACTGAAGCTTTCTTT
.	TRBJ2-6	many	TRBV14	CASSPGANVLTF	TGTGCCAGCTCACCTGGGGCCAACGTCCTGACTTTC
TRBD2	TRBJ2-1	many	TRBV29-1	CSWGLASNEQFF	TGCAGCTGGGGACTAGCGAGCAATGAGCAGTTCTTC
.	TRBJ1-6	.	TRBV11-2	CASSSQELNSHLHF	TGTGCCAGCAGCTCCCAAGAACTTAATTCACACCTCCACTTT
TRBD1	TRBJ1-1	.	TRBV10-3	CAISESQQGTAFF	TGTGCCATCAGTGAATCCCAACAGGGGACGGCTTTCTTT
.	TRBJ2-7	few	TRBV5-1	CASSPELVINEQYF	TGCGCCAGCAGCCCCGAACTAGTTATCAACGAGCAGTACTTC
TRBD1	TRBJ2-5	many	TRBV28	CASSFAGTGKPETQYF	TGTGCCAGCAGTTTCGCCGGGACAGGGAAGCCGGAGACCCAGTACTTC
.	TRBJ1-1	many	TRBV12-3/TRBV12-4	CASKTGGGEKAFF	TGTGCCAGCAAAACCGGGGGAGGGGAGAAAGCTTTCTTT
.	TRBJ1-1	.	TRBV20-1	CSAGGPQAGTEAFF	TGCAGTGCCGGAGGGCCACAGGCAGGTACTGAAGCTTTCTTT
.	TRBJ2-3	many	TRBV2	CASSRRTTSTDTQYF	TGTGCCAGCAGTAGAAGGACTACTAGCACAGATACGCAGTATTTT
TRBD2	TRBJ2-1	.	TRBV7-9	CASSRKRTSGMGYGGNEQFF	TGTGCCAGCAGTAGAAAAAGGACTAGCGGGATGGGGTACGGTGGGAATGAGCAGTTCTTC
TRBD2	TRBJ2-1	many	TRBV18	CASSPLRGGDGEQFF	TGTGCCAGCTCACCCCTCCGGGGGGGAGATGGCGAGCAGTTCTTC
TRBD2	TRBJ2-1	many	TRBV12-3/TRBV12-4	CASSSLSGRAYNEQFF	TGTGCCAGCAGTTCGCTGAGCGGGAGGGCCTACAATGAGCAGTTCTTC